The 24 T cell receptor beta chains below all came from one sample that was sequenced in a study of CD8 T cells in Susac syndrome. An input of about 0.5 to 1 ug of RNA was subjected to reverse transcription using random hexamers. Each CDR3 protein gets one entry after TCRdb re-called the immunoSEQ multiplex PCR reads with MiXCR. The sample lists just over 150,000 distinct CDR3 sequences; approximately 95% were seen once. Sequencing was carried out using CD4+ T cells from PBMCs. The receptors originated from a human donor with Susac syndrome.

This chain's CDR3 is CASSQGQQGYTF. CDR3 DNA sequence: TGTGCCAGCAGCCAGGGACAGCAAGGCTACACCTTC. This rearrangement joins TRBV3-1 to TRBJ1-2; 7 bases line up with TRBD1. The V gene end was trimmed by 3 bases and the J gene end by 8 bases; junction bases not matched to a gene: 3. Germline V gives CDR1 LGHDT, CDR2 YNNKEL (reference sequence). The CDR3 runs 12 residues. Based on the CDR3 plus reference TRBV3-1 and TRBJ1-2, the full variable domain is DTAVSQTPKYLVTQMGNDKSIKCEQNLGHDTMYWYKQDSKKFLKIMFSYNNKELIINETVPNRFSPKSPDKAHLNLHINSLELGDSAVYFCASSQGQQGYTFGSGTRLTVV.

The chain couples TRBV11-2 to TRBJ2-7, with D perhaps being TRBD1 or TRBD2 (5 bases each). CDR1 and CDR2 (germline): SGHAT, FQNNGV. The CDR3 is 11 residues long. V shed 5 bases and J shed 9 bases, with 11 bases lying between them. The CDR3 coding sequence is TGTGCCAGCAGCCGAGGGGTAAGGCAGTACTTC. This translates into CASSRGVRQYF. The whole variable domain, remainder taken from reference TRBV11-2 and TRBJ2-7, is EAGVAQSPRYKIIEKRQSVAFWCNPISGHATLYWYQQILGQGPKLLIQFQNNGVVDDSQLPKDRFSAERLKGVDSTLKIQPAKLEDSAVYLCASSRGVRQYFGPGTRLTVT.

CDR3: CASSLYRGAGANVLTF. As DNA, the CDR3 is TGTGCCAGCAGCTTATATCGAGGGGCTGGGGCCAACGTCCTGACTTTC. The chain carries TRBV11-2 and TRBJ2-6; the D gene could be TRBD1 or TRBD2 (5 bases each). Trimming left V 2 bases short and J 2 bases short, with 10 bases between. This CDR3 contains 16 residues. CDR1 and CDR2 from the germline V gene are SGHAT and FQNNGV.

This clonotype came up once. The chain joins TRBV20-1 to TRBJ1-3; D is ambiguous. Germline V gives CDR1 DFQATT, CDR2 SNEGSKA (reference sequence). The V end lost 3 bases, the J end lost 2 bases, and 11 bases lay between the germline ends. This CDR3 contains 14 residues. CDR3 coding DNA: TGCAGTGCTAGGGTAGAAGCGGCTGGAAACACCATATATTTT. It translates to CSARVEAAGNTIYF.

This chain links TRBV20-1 with TRBJ2-3; D is unresolved. The CDR3 loop spans 13 amino acids. Germline-derived CDR1 and CDR2 are DFQATT and SNEGSKA (reference sequence). The V end lost 5 bases, the J end lost 3 bases, and 12 bases lay between the germline ends. CDR3 in DNA: TGCAGTGCTCCGAAAACAACGACAGATACGCAGTATTTT. Protein sequence: CSAPKTTTDTQYF.

The chain has TRBV4-1 and TRBJ2-3, with D uncertain. The CDR3 extends over 14 amino acids. CDR1 and CDR2 (germline): MGHRA, YSYEKL. Trimming pared 0 bases from V and 10 bases from J, leaving 14 bases between. The CDR3 sequence: CASSQEYRPDAQYF. For the CDR3, the DNA is TGCGCCAGCAGCCAAGAATACAGACCTGACGCGCAGTATTTT.

Written as DNA, the CDR3 is TGTGCCAGCAGTTGGGTGGGCACCGGGGAGCTGTTTTTT. This sequence encodes CASSWVGTGELFF. This sequence joins TRBV12-3 or TRBV12-4 and TRBJ2-2; no clear D gene. The CDR3 consists of 13 residues. V lost 4 bases, J lost 4 bases, and 7 bases lay in between.

The chain couples TRBV5-1 to TRBJ2-3, with 10 bases that match TRBD1. The V segment lost 4 bases and the J segment 0 bases; nucleotides outside the gene matches: 5. The germline V gene has CDR1 SGHRS and CDR2 YFSETQ. The CDR3 consists of 16 residues. CDR3 protein: CASSRTGQGSTDTQYF. The CDR3 bases are TGCGCCAGCAGCCGAACGGGACAGGGGAGCACAGATACGCAGTATTTT.

The chain links TRBV20-1 to TRBJ2-5; 8 nucleotides match TRBD2. Germline CDR1 DFQATT, CDR2 SNEGSKA (reference sequence). Trimming at V came to 0 bases and at J to 5 bases, leaving 5 bases not matched to a gene. The CDR3 runs 14 residues. DNA for the CDR3: TGCAGTGCTAGAGATGCAGCGGGGGAGGAGACCCAGTACTTC. Amino acid sequence: CSARDAAGEETQYF.

The chain combines TRBV11-2 with TRBJ2-7; 7 bases match TRBD1. Germline V CDR1 and CDR2: SGHAT, FQNNGV. The CDR3 runs to 15 residues. V lost 2 bases to trimming and J lost 5 bases; unmatched junction nucleotides: 9. The CDR3 is CASSLSVSTGNEQYF. The CDR3 nucleotides are TGTGCCAGCAGCTTATCGGTCTCGACAGGGAACGAGCAGTACTTC.

This clonotype showed up just a few times. The rearrangement joins TRBV9 to TRBJ2-6; D uncertain. The CDR3 runs to 15 residues. The V gene's germline CDR1 is SGDLS and CDR2 YYNGEE. With 0 bases removed from V and 2 bases from J, the gap between germline ends came to 6 bases. The CDR3 DNA reads TGTGCCAGCAGCGTAGCTGGGGCTGGGGCCAACGTCCTGACTTTC. Translating it yields CASSVAGAGANVLTF.

The chain joins TRBV20-1 to TRBJ1-1; D unresolved. CDR1 is DFQATT and CDR2 is SNEGSKA in the germline V gene (reference sequence). This CDR3 has 11 residues. The V end lost 5 bases, the J end lost 3 bases, and 7 bases lay between the germline ends. CDR3: CSALSDTEAFF. CDR3 in DNA: TGCAGTGCTCTGAGTGACACTGAAGCTTTCTTT.

This chain connects TRBV12-3 or TRBV12-4 to TRBJ2-4; either TRBD1 or TRBD2 may fit D (5 bases each). This CDR3 has 15 amino acids. Between the trimmed V and J ends, which lost 3 bases and 1 base, there was a span of 10 bases. The CDR3 DNA follows: TGTGCCAGCAGTTTTTGGGGGACGGCCAAAAACATTCAGTACTTC. Its translation is CASSFWGTAKNIQYF.

V usage is TRBV20-1 and J usage is TRBJ1-2; 7 bases fit TRBD1. V trimming: 8 bases; J trimming: 8 bases; junction bases outside the gene matches: 8. This CDR3 spans 11 amino acids. Per germline, CDR1 DFQATT and CDR2 SNEGSKA (reference sequence). The CDR3 is CSYDREDGYTF. Here the CDR3 DNA reads TGCAGTTATGACAGGGAAGACGGCTACACCTTC.

V usage is TRBV5-1 and J usage is TRBJ2-7, with 8 nucleotides matching TRBD1. Germline assignment: CDR1 SGHRS and CDR2 YFSETQ. The CDR3 covers 13 residues. The ends lost 4 bases at V and 5 bases at J; junction bases unmatched: 5. The CDR3 spells CASSAGGFDEQYF. The CDR3 DNA reads as TGCGCCAGCAGCGCAGGGGGCTTTGACGAGCAGTACTTC.

The V call is TRBV14, the J call TRBJ2-7; 7 bases align to TRBD1. This CDR3 is 14 amino acids long. With 4 bases clipped from V and 0 bases from J, the junction kept 3 bases outside the gene matches. Germline assignment: CDR1 SGHDN and CDR2 FVKESK. The CDR3 is CASSRRTGSYEQYF. The CDR3 DNA is TGTGCCAGCAGCCGGCGGACAGGCTCCTACGAGCAGTACTTC.

The chain joins TRBV20-1 to TRBJ1-6; TRBD1 agrees at 7 bases. This CDR3 is built from 13 residues. CDR1 and CDR2 (germline): DFQATT, SNEGSKA (reference sequence). J lost 8 bases, V lost 6 bases, and 7 bases had no gene match. The CDR3, as DNA: TGCAGTGCCAAACAGGGGATCGATTCACCCCTCCACTTT. It is translated as CSAKQGIDSPLHF.

The rearrangement links TRBV20-1 to TRBJ1-5; no reliable D call. Trimming stripped 1 base from V and 1 base from J, with 8 bases between. The CDR3 is 14 residues long. Per the germline V gene, CDR1 is DFQATT and CDR2 is SNEGSKA (reference sequence). The CDR3 is CSARGARSNQPQHF. The CDR3 DNA is TGCAGTGCTAGAGGGGCACGGAGCAATCAGCCCCAGCATTTT.

The rearrangement uses TRBV13 and TRBJ1-6, with 10 bases matching TRBD1. The germline gives CDR1 PRHDT, CDR2 FYEKMQ (reference sequence). The CDR3 has 14 amino acids. V shed 6 bases, J shed 8 bases, and the junction held 4 bases outside the gene matches. DNA for the CDR3: TGTGCCAGCAGATTGGACAGGGGGGATTCACCCCTCCACTTT. This encodes CASRLDRGDSPLHF.

The genes are TRBV19 and TRBJ2-7, with a possible D match to TRBD1 (6 bases). V was trimmed by 5 bases and J by 5 bases, leaving 16 bases between them. The CDR3 covers 14 residues. Germline V gene data show CDR1 as LNHDA and CDR2 as SQIVND (reference sequence). The CDR3, as DNA: TGTGCCAGTAGTCCCTACGACAGGAGCCACGAGCAGTACTTC. Residues: CASSPYDRSHEQYF.

The CDR3 protein is CASSAGQGKSYEQYF. CDR3 coding DNA: TGTGCCAGCAGCGCAGGACAGGGGAAGTCCTACGAGCAGTACTTC. The gene calls are TRBV7-2 and TRBJ2-7; 9 bases align to TRBD1. The CDR3 spans 15 residues. Trimming at V came to 5 bases and at J to 1 base, leaving 6 bases not matched to a gene. Germline loops: CDR1 SGHTA, CDR2 FQGNSA.

The V call is TRBV14, the J call TRBJ2-1; 8 bases map to TRBD1. Germline V lookup: CDR1 SGHDN, CDR2 FVKESK. This CDR3 spans 14 amino acids. J lost 5 bases, V lost 8 bases, and 8 bases had no gene match. CDR3 nucleotides: TGTGCCAGCTCCGAGCAGGGGGCTAACAATGAGCAGTTCTTC. As protein: CASSEQGANNEQFF.

This chain joins TRBV20-1 and TRBJ2-5, with 7 bases that match TRBD2. The CDR3 runs to 14 residues. J gave up 2 bases and V 0 bases, and 3 bases lay outside the gene matches. Germline-derived CDR1 and CDR2 are DFQATT and SNEGSKA (reference sequence). Written as DNA, the CDR3 is TGCAGTGCTAGAGAACCGGGACTACAAGAGACCCAGTACTTC. It specifies CSAREPGLQETQYF.

This chain joins TRBV27 and TRBJ1-1; D unclear. The V end lost 7 bases, the J end lost 4 bases, and 13 bases lay between the germline ends. CDR3 size: 13 residues. Germline V lookup: CDR1 MNHEY, CDR2 SMNVEV (reference sequence). The CDR3 here is CASTQMLGTEAFF. The CDR3 coding sequence is TGTGCCAGCACCCAAATGCTAGGCACTGAAGCTTTCTTT.